The 23 T cell receptor beta chains listed next were all sequenced from one sample in a study of cytomegalovirus exposure and HLA in healthy donors. PCR employed 60 Vbeta and 13 Jbeta primers. TCRdb's table, derived via immunoSEQ multiplex PCR, lists solely in-frame clones and lacks some. This sample carries more than 110,000 clones, about 78% of them seen once, and the ten largest clones take approximately 4%. Sequencing input: PBMCs. The receptors stem from a young man in good health and CMV-seronegative.

This sequence joins TRBV9 and TRBJ2-1; 8 nucleotides align to TRBD1. Germline CDR1 and CDR2: SGDLS and YYNGEE. V dropped 4 bases and J dropped 0; count of bases not matched to a gene: 9. This CDR3 region has 17 residues. DNA for the CDR3: TGTGCCAGCAGCCCTCGGACAGGGTCGAGCTCCTACAATGAGCAGTTCTTC. Its protein product is CASSPRTGSSSYNEQFF.

Comment on this clone: Other DNA sequences in this specimen translate into the identical CDR3. This rearrangement joins TRBV5-8 to TRBJ2-2; D is unclear. The CDR3 runs to 13 residues. V lost 0 bases to trimming and J lost 6 bases, with 6 bases between them. From germline, CDR1 is SGHTS and CDR2 YDEGEE. In DNA, the CDR3 is TGTGCCAGCAGCTTGGGTGGGCCCGGGGAGCTGTTTTTT. Protein product: CASSLGGPGELFF. Filled out from reference TRBV5-8 and TRBJ2-2, the complete variable domain reads EAGVTQSPTHLIKTRGQQATLRCSPISGHTSVYWYQQALGLGLQFLLWYDEGEERNRGNFPPRFSGRQFPNYSSELNVNALELEDSALYLCASSLGGPGELFFGEGSRLTVL.

V and J are TRBV30 and TRBJ2-7, with 9 bases lining up with TRBD1. Per germline, CDR1 GTSNPN and CDR2 SVGIG (reference sequence). There are 15 residues in the CDR3. After removal of 2 bases from V and 5 bases from J, the junction contained 10 bases not matched to a gene. CDR3 in amino acids: CAWSLRGTGSHEQYF. The CDR3, as DNA: TGTGCCTGGAGTTTACGCGGGACAGGGAGCCACGAGCAGTACTTC.

This clone was seen more than once but under ten times. The chain combines TRBV30 with TRBJ2-7, with a possible D match to TRBD2 (6 bases). The CDR3 consists of 13 residues. From germline, CDR1 is GTSNPN and CDR2 SVGIG (reference sequence). V was shortened by 1 base and J by 5 bases, with 12 bases between the two germline ends. The chain's CDR3 is CAWSGAGRNEQYF. CDR3 sequence (DNA): TGTGCCTGGAGTGGAGCAGGGAGGAACGAGCAGTACTTC.

Notes on this clone: At one end, the junction sequence differs from germline, possibly due to a read error. This rearrangement joins TRBV5-6 to TRBJ2-7; maybe TRBD2 (6 bases). Germline CDR1 is SGHDT and CDR2 is YYEEEE. There are 15 residues in the CDR3. The CDR3 sequence is CASSLAVAEPYEQYF. DNA for the CDR3: TGTGCCAGCAGTTTGGCCGTAGCGGAGCCCTACGAGCAGTACTTC.

There are a few counts of this clone. This sequence joins TRBV6-6 and TRBJ2-1; a possible D gene is TRBD1 (6 bases). Germline CDR1 reads MNHNY; CDR2 reads SVGAGI (reference sequence). This CDR3 comprises 14 residues. Trimming shortened V by 2 bases and J by 8 bases, and 13 bases separated the two germline ends. The CDR3 coding sequence is TGTGCCAGCAGTTACGATGACAGGAGCGATGAGCAGTTCTTC. It is translated as CASSYDDRSDEQFF.

The rearrangement links TRBV9 to TRBJ2-3, with TRBD2 matching 10 bases. The CDR3 sequence is 16 residues long. V lost 3 bases and J lost 2; bases outside the gene matches: 6. CDR1 is SGDLS, CDR2 YYNGEE, per germline. The CDR3 spells CASSAGLADHTDTQYF. The CDR3 nucleotides are TGTGCCAGCAGCGCAGGACTAGCGGATCACACAGATACGCAGTATTTT.

The V and J genes are TRBV5-1 and TRBJ2-3, with TRBD2 matching over 11 bases. The CDR3 covers 16 residues. Germline values: CDR1 SGHRS, CDR2 YFSETQ. J gave up 2 bases and V 0 bases, and 2 bases lay outside the gene matches. The CDR3 here is CASSLDSGGVTDTQYF. CDR3 DNA sequence: TGCGCCAGCAGCTTGGATAGCGGGGGGGTCACAGATACGCAGTATTTT.

The chain joins TRBV11-2 to TRBJ2-3, with 10 bases aligning to TRBD2. The CDR3 consists of 15 residues. Per germline, CDR1 SGHAT and CDR2 FQNNGV. The V segment lost 6 bases and the J segment 4 bases; nucleotides outside the gene matches: 7. CDR3 region: CASRGPSGRADTQYF. The CDR3 DNA reads as TGTGCCAGCAGGGGACCGAGCGGGAGGGCAGATACGCAGTATTTT.

This chain joins TRBV10-1 and TRBJ2-1; 9 bases match TRBD2. Germline V lookup: CDR1 WNHNN, CDR2 SYGVQD (reference sequence). This CDR3 has 17 amino acids. J gave up 2 bases and V 0 bases, and 5 bases lay outside the gene matches. In nucleotides, the CDR3 is TGCGCCAGCAGTGAGTCCTTGGCGGGAGGGCCCTACAATGAGCAGTTCTTC. Translated: CASSESLAGGPYNEQFF.

J is TRBJ1-1 and V is TRBV5-1; maybe TRBD1 (5 bases). Trimming took off 5 bases at V and 11 bases at J, with 25 bases between the two ends. The CDR3 length is 15 residues. In germline, CDR1 is SGHRS, CDR2 YFSETQ. The DNA for the CDR3 is TGCGCCAGCAGTATGGACACTACGGAAAACCGAAGGGCTTTCTTT. Translating gives CASSMDTTENRRAFF.

This clone has just a few counts. This chain connects TRBV5-6 to TRBJ1-4; D may be TRBD1 (6 bases). The V end lost 3 bases, the J end lost 1 base, and 10 bases lay between the germline ends. Germline V gene lookup returns CDR1 SGHDT and CDR2 YYEEEE. The length of the CDR3 is 15 residues. The CDR3 DNA sequence: TGTGCCAGCAGCTACTACAGGGAAACTAATGAAAAACTGTTTTTT. It yields the protein CASSYYRETNEKLFF. Supplemented by reference TRBV5-6 and TRBJ1-4, the full variable domain reads DAGVTQSPTHLIKTRGQQVTLRCSPKSGHDTVSWYQQALGQGPQFIFQYYEEEERQRGNFPDRFSGHQFPNYSSELNVNALLLGDSALYLCASSYYRETNEKLFFGSGTQLSVL.

V is TRBV12-5 and J is TRBJ1-1; D might be TRBD1 (6 bases). V lost 3 bases and J 7 bases, leaving 15 bases between the germline ends. This CDR3 comprises 14 residues. CDR1 LGHNT and CDR2 FRNRAP come from the germline V gene. CDR3 sequence: CASGFRQGIVEAFF. DNA of the CDR3: TGTGCTAGTGGTTTTCGGCAGGGGATCGTTGAAGCTTTCTTT. The variable domain in full, with the rest retrieved from reference TRBV12-5 and TRBJ1-1, is DARVTQTPRHKVTEMGQEVTMRCQPILGHNTVFWYRQTMMQGLELLAYFRNRAPLDDSGMPKDRFSAEMPDATLATLKIQPSEPRDSAVYFCASGFRQGIVEAFFGQGTRLTVV.

V is TRBV6-5 and J is TRBJ2-4; perhaps TRBD2 as D (5 bases). The V end was cut by 4 bases, the J end by 1 base, with 11 bases between. This CDR3 region has 15 residues. CDR1 and CDR2 from the germline V gene are MNHEY and SVGAGI. For the CDR3, the DNA is TGTGCCAGCAGTTCAGGCGGAGGTGCCAAAAACATTCAGTACTTC. Its protein is CASSSGGGAKNIQYF.

The chain recombines TRBV5-6 with TRBJ2-7; 9 positions agree with TRBD2. This CDR3 region has 15 residues. Germline CDR1 SGHDT, CDR2 YYEEEE. Trimming at V came to 1 base and at J to 2 bases, leaving 4 bases not matched to a gene. The CDR3 nucleotides are TGTGCCAGCAGCTTGATGACTAGCGGTACCTACGAGCAGTACTTC. Protein sequence: CASSLMTSGTYEQYF. Combining the CDR3 with reference TRBV5-6 and TRBJ2-7 gives the whole variable domain DAGVTQSPTHLIKTRGQQVTLRCSPKSGHDTVSWYQQALGQGPQFIFQYYEEEERQRGNFPDRFSGHQFPNYSSELNVNALLLGDSALYLCASSLMTSGTYEQYFGPGTRLTVT.

V usage is TRBV11-2 and J usage is TRBJ1-5; D possibly corresponds to TRBD1 (6 bases). CDR3 length equals 16 residues. Germline V CDR1 and CDR2: SGHAT, FQNNGV. V was clipped by 4 bases and J by 1 base, with 14 bases between them. The CDR3 here is CASSSIQGTSNQPQHF. As DNA, the CDR3 is TGTGCCAGCAGCTCCATACAGGGAACGAGCAATCAGCCCCAGCATTTT.

The chain carries TRBV19 and TRBJ2-1; 8 bases fit TRBD1. Germline-derived CDR1 and CDR2 are LNHDA and SQIVND (reference sequence). V trimming: 3 bases; J trimming: 6 bases; junction bases outside the gene matches: 1. The length of the CDR3 is 13 residues. CDR3 protein: CASSIGQGNEQFF. DNA of the CDR3: TGTGCCAGTAGTATTGGACAGGGCAATGAGCAGTTCTTC.

The count of this clone is one. This chain links TRBV19 with TRBJ1-5; TRBD1 is a possible D gene (6 bases). Germline CDR1 LNHDA, CDR2 SQIVND (reference sequence). The CDR3 runs 17 residues. The V and J ends lost 4 bases and 2 bases respectively, with 18 bases between them. The CDR3 reads CASSTLRRGNGNQPQHF. The CDR3 nucleotides are TGTGCCAGTAGTACCCTTCGCAGGGGTAATGGCAATCAGCCCCAGCATTTT.

About this clone: An end of the junction does not agree with germline; a read error may underlie this. The V gene is TRBV20-1, the J gene TRBJ2-7, with 13 bases that match TRBD2. The CDR3 is 11 amino acids. Germline loops: CDR1 DFQATT, CDR2 SNEGSKA (reference sequence). CDR3: CSADAATSGRF. The CDR3 DNA reads as TGCAGTGCCGACGCAGCGACTAGCGGGAGGTTC.

The chain has TRBV7-9 and TRBJ2-1; 7 nucleotides align to TRBD1. The germline CDR1 and CDR2 sequences are SEHNR and FQNEAQ (reference sequence). This CDR3 has 16 amino acids. Trimming took 1 base from V and 3 from J; bases not matched to a gene: 6. The CDR3 loop is CASSLGAGTDYNEQFF. DNA for the CDR3: TGTGCCAGCAGCTTAGGTGCCGGGACAGACTACAATGAGCAGTTCTTC.

The rearrangement uses TRBV9 and TRBJ2-1, with 9 nucleotides matching TRBD2. The germline CDR1 and CDR2 sequences are SGDLS and YYNGEE. There are 15 residues in the CDR3. Unmatched junction bases numbered 7, after V lost 5 bases and J lost 4 bases. The CDR3 loop is CASSTDSGRYNEQFF. The CDR3, as DNA: TGTGCCAGCAGTACCGATAGCGGGAGATACAATGAGCAGTTCTTC.

The chain uses TRBV9 and TRBJ2-5; 12 bases match TRBD2. This CDR3 has 16 residues. The germline CDR1 and CDR2 sequences are SGDLS and YYNGEE. V trimming: 4 bases; J trimming: 4 bases; junction bases outside the gene matches: 8. CDR3 sequence reads: CASSHRLAGESETQYF. The CDR3 nucleotides read TGTGCCAGCAGCCATCGACTAGCGGGGGAGTCAGAGACCCAGTACTTC. Full variable domain (remainder filled in from reference TRBV9 and TRBJ2-5): DSGVTQTPKHLITATGQRVTLRCSPRSGDLSVYWYQQSLDQGLQFLIQYYNGEERAKGNILERFSAQQFPDLHSELNLSSLELGDSALYFCASSHRLAGESETQYFGPGTRLLVL.

The chain has TRBV5-8 and TRBJ2-6; no clear D. The V end lost 2 bases, the J end lost 2 bases, and 14 bases lay between the germline ends. The CDR3 contains 17 residues. Per the germline V gene, CDR1 is SGHTS and CDR2 is YDEGEE. In nucleotides, the CDR3 is TGTGCCAGCAGCTTAGACTCAAGATCCGCTGGGGCCAACGTCCTGACTTTC. Amino acids: CASSLDSRSAGANVLTF.